The 29 T cell receptor beta chains given below trace back to one sample, sequenced in a study of blood T cell repertoires in COVID-19. Measured with immunoSEQ multiplex PCR; TCRdb has only the in-frame clones, and not every one. The data show approximately 300,000 clones, 85% to 90% seen once. Sequenced input: PBMCs or T cells enriched from blood (not recorded which). The receptor source for this set is a woman in her late teens or twenties who had recovered from COVID-19.

The rearrangement joins TRBV29-1 to TRBJ1-1; D is possibly TRBD1 (6 bases). The germline V and J ends were trimmed by 5 bases and 3 bases, with 7 bases remaining between them. There are 11 residues in the CDR3. In germline, CDR1 is SQVTM, CDR2 ANQGSEA. In DNA form, the CDR3 reads TGCAGCGTTTACAGGGACACTGAAGCTTTCTTT. Translation: CSVYRDTEAFF.

In DNA form, the CDR3 reads TGCGCCAGCAGCTTTAAGGGCGGGGGTAACACTGAAGCTTTCTTT. Amino acids: CASSFKGGGNTEAFF. V usage is TRBV5-1 and J usage is TRBJ1-1; tentatively, D is TRBD1 (5 bases). This CDR3 has 15 amino acids. The germline CDR1 and CDR2 sequences are SGHRS and YFSETQ. V lost 2 bases and J 2 bases, leaving 13 bases between the germline ends. Combining the CDR3 with reference TRBV5-1 and TRBJ1-1 gives the whole variable domain KAGVTQTPRYLIKTRGQQVTLSCSPISGHRSVSWYQQTPGQGLQFLFEYFSETQRNKGNFPGRFSGRQFSNSRSEMNVSTLELGDSALYLCASSFKGGGNTEAFFGQGTRLTVV.

V gene TRBV24-1 combines with J gene TRBJ1-4; 11 bases map to TRBD1. Germline CDR1 and CDR2: KGHDR and SFDVKD. The J segment lost 7 bases and the V segment lost 3 bases, leaving 6 bases of the junction unmatched. The CDR3 is 16 amino acids. The CDR3 nucleotides read TGTGCCACCAGTGATGGGTGGACAGGGGGCTTTGAAAAACTGTTTTTT. Protein product: CATSDGWTGGFEKLFF.

Only one count was recorded for this clone. The V and J genes are TRBV2 and TRBJ2-7; D is unclear. The CDR3 totals 14 residues. Germline CDR1 and CDR2: SNHLY and FYNNEI. The V gene lost 2 bases and the J gene lost 3 bases, with 11 bases spanning the gap. The CDR3 DNA reads TGTGCCAGCAGTGAAAAAGTAACGGGCTACGAGCAGTACTTC. This translates into CASSEKVTGYEQYF.

The chain has TRBV7-2 and TRBJ1-2; D gene ambiguous. V was trimmed by 3 bases and J by 6 bases, leaving 11 bases between them. The CDR3 extends over 13 amino acids. The germline gives CDR1 SGHTA, CDR2 FQGNSA. CDR3 DNA: TGTGCCAGCAGCTTTGTCACAGCTAATGGCTACACCTTC. Its translation: CASSFVTANGYTF.

This clone was detected once. CDR3 coding DNA: TGTGCCAGCTCACCGAGAGTTTCCGGGACAGGGACCATGAACACTGAAGCTTTCTTT. This encodes CASSPRVSGTGTMNTEAFF. The chain recombines TRBV18 with TRBJ1-1; 9 bases agree with TRBD1. Germline V gene data show CDR1 as KGHSH and CDR2 as LQKENI. V lost 3 bases, J lost 0 bases, and 14 bases stayed unmatched. There are 19 residues in the CDR3.

The chain employs TRBV18 and TRBJ1-1; D is unclear. Trimming left V 1 base short and J 1 base short, with 10 bases between. Per the germline V gene, CDR1 is KGHSH and CDR2 is LQKENI. The CDR3 has 15 amino acids. CDR3 nucleotides: TGTGCCAGCTCACCACTCTCCCGGGGGAACACTGAAGCTTTCTTT. Amino acid sequence: CASSPLSRGNTEAFF.

The rearrangement joins TRBV6-6 to TRBJ1-1; no clear D. V was clipped by 4 bases and J by 1 base, with 13 bases between them. The CDR3 runs to 15 residues. The germline V gene encodes CDR1 MNHNY and CDR2 SVGAGI (reference sequence). The CDR3 loop reads CASSLPAQENTEAFF. The CDR3 DNA reads as TGTGCCAGCAGTTTACCCGCCCAGGAGAACACTGAAGCTTTCTTT.

This clone was seen only a few times. The rearrangement links TRBV10-3 to TRBJ1-2, with a possible D match to TRBD1 (5 bases). In germline, CDR1 is ENHRY, CDR2 SYGVKD. Trimming pared 0 bases from V and 10 bases from J, leaving 15 bases between. CDR3 length: 14 residues. The CDR3 sequence: CAISESVSGWNYTF. The DNA for the CDR3 is TGTGCCATCAGTGAGTCGGTGTCAGGGTGGAACTACACCTTC.

The V call is TRBV2, the J call TRBJ1-5; 7 nucleotides match TRBD1. Germline V lookup: CDR1 SNHLY, CDR2 FYNNEI. The CDR3 totals 13 residues. The J segment lost 7 bases and the V segment lost 7 bases, leaving 7 bases of the junction unmatched. CDR3: CASTKGAGQPQHF. The CDR3 DNA is TGTGCCAGCACGAAGGGGGCTGGACAGCCCCAGCATTTT.

V usage is TRBV6-6 and J usage is TRBJ1-3; D unclear. This CDR3 has 16 amino acids. The V gene lost 0 bases and the J gene lost 2 bases, with 11 bases spanning the gap. The V gene's germline CDR1 is MNHNY and CDR2 SVGAGI (reference sequence). The CDR3 loop is CASSYSAGSPGNTIYF. CDR3 coding DNA: TGTGCCAGCAGTTACTCGGCCGGGAGTCCTGGAAACACCATATATTTT.

This sequence joins TRBV7-3 and TRBJ2-5, with unresolved D. Germline-derived CDR1 and CDR2 are SGHTA and FQGTGA. The CDR3 consists of 13 residues. Trimming left V 2 bases short and J 4 bases short, with 8 bases between. The CDR3 spells CASSLERAETQYF. The CDR3 DNA sequence: TGTGCCAGCAGCTTAGAGCGAGCAGAGACCCAGTACTTC.

The table lists this clone with a few counts. The rearrangement uses TRBV28 and TRBJ1-1; 10 bases line up with TRBD1. CDR1 is MDHEN and CDR2 is SYDVKM in the germline V gene. This CDR3 is built from 14 residues. The ends lost 8 bases at V and 2 bases at J; junction bases unmatched: 5. The CDR3 region is CASEDRGRNTEAFF. The CDR3 DNA reads as TGTGCCAGCGAAGACAGGGGGCGCAACACTGAAGCTTTCTTT.

CDR3 DNA: TGTGCCAGCAGCGGTTCGGGAGATACGCAGTATTTT. This codes for CASSGSGDTQYF. This chain links TRBV11-2 with TRBJ2-3; D ambiguous. The CDR3 loop spans 12 amino acids. V was clipped by 5 bases and J by 5 bases, with 8 bases between them. Germline CDR1 is SGHAT and CDR2 is FQNNGV.

This chain joins TRBV5-4 and TRBJ1-6, with TRBD1 identical over 10 bases. J was trimmed by 8 bases and V by 0 bases; bases with no gene match: 5. Germline V gene sequence: CDR1 SGHNT, CDR2 YYREEE (reference sequence). This CDR3 region has 16 residues. CDR3 amino acids: CASSLGGQGLYSPLHF. The CDR3 DNA follows: TGTGCCAGCAGCTTGGGGGGACAGGGGCTATATTCACCCCTCCACTTT.

The chain joins TRBV30 to TRBJ2-3, with D uncertain. Trimming pared 0 bases from V and 6 bases from J, leaving 4 bases between. The length of the CDR3 is 11 residues. Germline V gene sequence: CDR1 GTSNPN, CDR2 SVGIG (reference sequence). DNA of the CDR3: TGTGCCTGGAGTGTCTTCGATACGCAGTATTTT. Its protein product is CAWSVFDTQYF.

This rearrangement joins TRBV7-2 to TRBJ1-2; D remains ambiguous. There are 11 residues in the CDR3. V lost 5 bases to trimming and J lost 10 bases, with 11 bases between them. CDR1 and CDR2 from the germline V gene are SGHTA and FQGNSA. CDR3 DNA sequence: TGTGCCAGCAGCCTCCATGAGATCTACACCTTC. Residues: CASSLHEIYTF.

This clone was detected only a few times. The CDR3 DNA sequence: TGTGCCAGTCAGGAGGTAGCCTCCATTGGGGCCAACGTCCTGACTTTC. Translating gives CASQEVASIGANVLTF. This sequence joins TRBV19 and TRBJ2-6, with D perhaps matching TRBD2 (5 bases). Germline values: CDR1 LNHDA, CDR2 SQIVND (reference sequence). With 8 bases removed from V and 3 bases from J, the gap between germline ends came to 17 bases. The CDR3 has 16 amino acids.

The chain joins TRBV4-2 to TRBJ1-4; perhaps TRBD1 as D (5 bases). The CDR3 runs to 14 residues. Germline CDR1 is LGHNA and CDR2 is YNFKEQ. V shed 0 bases and J shed 8 bases, with 10 bases lying between them. The CDR3 loop is CASSQDRVREKLFF. CDR3 coding DNA: TGTGCCAGCAGCCAAGACAGGGTTCGAGAAAAACTGTTTTTT.

This rearrangement joins TRBV28 to TRBJ1-6; possible D gene TRBD1, 6 bases. CDR3 size: 18 residues. V lost 3 bases and J 0 bases, leaving 15 bases between the germline ends. Germline V gene sequence: CDR1 MDHEN, CDR2 SYDVKM. The CDR3 loop is CASSFHGQFSSYNSPLHF. Here the CDR3 DNA reads TGTGCCAGCAGTTTCCACGGACAGTTTAGCTCCTATAATTCACCCCTCCACTTT. The entire variable domain, with the rest obtained from reference TRBV28 and TRBJ1-6, is as follows: DVKVTQSSRYLVKRTGEKVFLECVQDMDHENMFWYRQDPGLGLRLIYFSYDVKMKEKGDIPEGYSVSREKKERFSLILESASTNQTSMYLCASSFHGQFSSYNSPLHFGNGTRLTVT.

The J gene is TRBJ2-1, the V gene TRBV18; D perhaps matches TRBD2 (5 bases). The ends were cut back, 3 bases at V and 2 bases at J, with 8 bases in the middle. Looked up from germline, CDR1 is KGHSH and CDR2 is LQKENI. CDR3 length equals 14 residues. CDR3 DNA: TGTGCCAGCTCACCTTCCGGGACCTACAATGAGCAGTTCTTC. Protein: CASSPSGTYNEQFF.

V gene TRBV10-1 combines with J gene TRBJ2-7; 10 bases agree with TRBD1. Germline V gene data show CDR1 as WNHNN and CDR2 as SYGVQD (reference sequence). The CDR3 consists of 14 residues. V shed 2 bases, J shed 4 bases, and the junction held 2 bases outside the gene matches. This CDR3 is CASSEGTGVYEQYF. In nucleotides, the CDR3 is TGCGCCAGCAGTGAGGGGACAGGGGTGTACGAGCAGTACTTC.

V and J are TRBV30 and TRBJ2-1; 13 bases align to TRBD2. CDR1 is GTSNPN, CDR2 SVGIG, per germline (reference sequence). The CDR3 runs to 21 residues. The junction had 14 bases not matched to a gene; V was cut back by 0 bases and J by 0 bases. The CDR3 loop reads CAWSVTPFTSGRGSSYNEQFF. Written as DNA, the CDR3 is TGTGCCTGGAGTGTAACACCCTTTACTAGCGGGAGGGGTAGCTCCTACAATGAGCAGTTCTTC.

The CDR3 loop reads CASSFRINSRYGYTF. For the CDR3, the DNA is TGTGCCAGCAGCTTTCGTATCAACAGCCGATATGGCTACACCTTC. J is TRBJ1-2 and V is TRBV7-3; D unresolved. The CDR3 spans 15 residues. Per the germline V gene, CDR1 is SGHTA and CDR2 is FQGTGA. Trimming pared 3 bases from V and 5 bases from J, leaving 16 bases between.

The chain employs TRBV27 and TRBJ2-3, with D possibly being TRBD2 (6 bases). The CDR3 totals 13 residues. The germline V gene encodes CDR1 MNHEY and CDR2 SMNVEV (reference sequence). V was cut by 10 bases and J by 0 bases, with 11 bases left in between. The CDR3 reads CATRTTSTDTQYF. The CDR3 DNA reads TGTGCCACCCGGACTACTAGCACAGATACGCAGTATTTT.

This chain connects TRBV6-1 to TRBJ1-2; a weak D match, TRBD1 (6 bases). Trimming pared 2 bases from V and 8 bases from J, leaving 21 bases between. Germline V gene sequence: CDR1 MNHNS, CDR2 SASEGT. CDR3 length equals 16 residues. The CDR3 region has the DNA TGTGCCAGCAGTGAAAGCCGGTTAGGGGGGGTAGGCGGCTACACCTTC. It encodes CASSESRLGGVGGYTF.

The chain combines TRBV6-5 with TRBJ2-7; 8 bases are a match to TRBD1. The V gene's germline CDR1 is MNHEY and CDR2 SVGAGI. CDR3 size: 14 residues. The V gene end was trimmed by 5 bases and the J gene end by 4 bases; junction bases not matched to a gene: 7. CDR3 region: CASSRTGQGYEQYF. The CDR3 DNA follows: TGTGCCAGCAGTCGGACAGGGCAAGGGTACGAGCAGTACTTC.

The gene calls are TRBV19 and TRBJ1-4; no clear D gene. V was cut by 8 bases and J by 7 bases, with 17 bases left in between. The CDR3 runs 14 residues. Germline V gene data show CDR1 as LNHDA and CDR2 as SQIVND (reference sequence). The CDR3 region is CASAGVEGSEKLFF. The CDR3 DNA is TGTGCCAGTGCAGGAGTTGAGGGAAGTGAAAAACTGTTTTTT. Supplemented by reference TRBV19 and TRBJ1-4, the full variable domain reads DGGITQSPKYLFRKEGQNVTLSCEQNLNHDAMYWYRQDPGQGLRLIYYSQIVNDFQKGDIAEGYSVSREKKESFPLTVTSAQKNPTAFYLCASAGVEGSEKLFFGSGTQLSVL.

CDR3 loop: CAISEGDRVGYTF. As DNA, the CDR3 is TGTGCCATCAGTGAGGGGGACAGGGTAGGCTACACCTTC. The chain carries TRBV10-3 and TRBJ1-2, with 9 bases aligning to TRBD1. Trimming took 2 bases from V and 8 from J; bases not matched to a gene: 3. This CDR3 region has 13 residues. CDR1 and CDR2 (germline): ENHRY, SYGVKD.